What follows are 28 T cell receptor beta chains derived from one specimen sequenced in a study of blood T cell repertoires in COVID-19 (TCRdb year 2020). The library was produced with the immunoSEQ multiplex PCR assay. As stored in TCRdb, this immuneACCESS dataset retains in-frame rearrangements with V and J assigned. A fraction of the clones does not appear; measured against another copy, unresolved V genes explain less than half of the discrepancy, and the remainder lacks a known reason. The sample table holds 100,000 to 150,000 clones, of which 86% were seen once. The top ten clones comprise about an eighth of the sample. The sample comprised peripheral blood. The source of these receptors is a woman in her seventies with COVID-19, enrolled during active disease.

The genes are TRBV27 and TRBJ2-7; 9 bases align to TRBD1. Germline-derived CDR1 and CDR2 are MNHEY and SMNVEV (reference sequence). After removal of 4 bases from V and 6 bases from J, the junction contained 4 bases not matched to a gene. CDR3 size: 13 residues. Written as DNA, the CDR3 is TGTGCCAGCAGTTCGTTACAGGGGGCCGAGCAGTACTTC. It is translated as CASSSLQGAEQYF.

The chain has TRBV28 and TRBJ2-7, with D tentatively TRBD1 (6 bases). Trimming left V 2 bases short and J 4 bases short, with 21 bases between. Germline-derived CDR1 and CDR2 are MDHEN and SYDVKM. The CDR3 has 17 amino acids. CDR3 region: CASSLPTTGPGLYEQYF. The DNA for the CDR3 is TGTGCCAGCAGTTTACCGACCACAGGGCCGGGGCTTTACGAGCAGTACTTC.

The gene calls are TRBV6-1 and TRBJ1-5; possibly TRBD1 for D (5 bases). V gave up 1 base and J gave up 15 bases, with 22 bases separating them. There are 15 residues in the CDR3. The germline V gene encodes CDR1 MNHNS and CDR2 SASEGT. The CDR3 DNA sequence: TGTGCCAGCAGTGAAGGTGGGGCAGGGCGCGATCCGGCGCATTTT. This sequence encodes CASSEGGAGRDPAHF.

This chain joins TRBV5-1 and TRBJ1-6, with 7 bases that match TRBD1. The V gene end was trimmed by 0 bases and the J gene end by 0 bases; junction bases not matched to a gene: 6. Germline loops: CDR1 SGHRS, CDR2 YFSETQ. The CDR3 is made up of 18 amino acids. The CDR3 spells CASSLGQGLSSYNSPLHF. DNA of the CDR3: TGCGCCAGCAGCTTGGGACAGGGTCTTAGCTCCTATAATTCACCCCTCCACTTT.

The chain carries TRBV19 and TRBJ2-6; D remains unclear. CDR3 length equals 15 residues. V was trimmed by 6 bases and J by 3 bases, leaving 12 bases between them. The germline V gene encodes CDR1 LNHDA and CDR2 SQIVND (reference sequence). CDR3 loop: CASRRQRYGANVLTF. The CDR3 DNA reads TGTGCCAGTAGGCGACAAAGGTATGGGGCCAACGTCCTGACTTTC.

This chain uses TRBV5-1 with TRBJ1-1; D ambiguous. Germline CDR1 reads SGHRS; CDR2 reads YFSETQ. The CDR3 length is 14 residues. Trimming removed 4 bases from V and 0 bases from J, with 10 bases in between. CDR3 protein: CASSAVGLNTEAFF. Here the CDR3 DNA reads TGCGCCAGCAGCGCGGTAGGCCTGAACACTGAAGCTTTCTTT.

The chain combines TRBV5-1 with TRBJ2-7; D possibly corresponds to TRBD1 (7 bases). The CDR3 consists of 15 residues. From germline, CDR1 is SGHRS and CDR2 YFSETQ. V lost 3 bases and J 4 bases, leaving 17 bases between the germline ends. DNA for the CDR3: TGCGCCAGCAGCTCCTCAGGGGGGACTTTTTACGAGCAGTACTTC. Amino acid sequence: CASSSSGGTFYEQYF. Together with reference TRBV5-1 and TRBJ2-7, the CDR3 gives the full variable domain: KAGVTQTPRYLIKTRGQQVTLSCSPISGHRSVSWYQQTPGQGLQFLFEYFSETQRNKGNFPGRFSGRQFSNSRSEMNVSTLELGDSALYLCASSSSGGTFYEQYFGPGTRLTVT.

This clone occurred a few times. The J gene is TRBJ1-6, the V gene TRBV30; no reliable D call. The CDR3 is 13 amino acids. Germline CDR1 GTSNPN, CDR2 SVGIG (reference sequence). The V end lost 1 base, the J end lost 4 bases, and 5 bases lay between the germline ends. The CDR3 is CAWSALYNSPLHF. The CDR3 DNA reads TGTGCCTGGAGTGCACTTTATAATTCACCCCTCCACTTT.

J is TRBJ2-1 and V is TRBV24-1, with TRBD2 identical over 11 bases. J lost 0 bases, V lost 4 bases, and 7 bases had no gene match. This CDR3 is 18 amino acids long. Germline-derived CDR1 and CDR2 are KGHDR and SFDVKD. CDR3 region: CATSDPGLAASSYNEQFF. The CDR3 coding sequence is TGTGCCACCAGTGACCCGGGACTAGCGGCTAGCTCCTACAATGAGCAGTTCTTC.

The rearrangement uses TRBV28 and TRBJ1-2, with TRBD1 as a possible D gene (6 bases). CDR3 length: 13 amino acids. V lost 6 bases and J 5 bases, leaving 13 bases between the germline ends. Germline values: CDR1 MDHEN, CDR2 SYDVKM. This CDR3 is CASSQGQAYGYTF. The DNA of the CDR3 is TGTGCCAGCAGCCAGGGACAAGCGTATGGCTACACCTTC.

This clone showed up just a few times. The chain carries TRBV5-4 and TRBJ2-3, with D tentatively TRBD1 (5 bases). The CDR3 is 13 residues long. V was pared by 3 bases and J by 6 bases, with 11 bases between. CDR1 is SGHNT, CDR2 YYREEE, per germline (reference sequence). The CDR3 here is CASSWGLSDTQYF. The CDR3 DNA follows: TGTGCCAGCAGCTGGGGCCTGTCGGATACGCAGTATTTT.

The chain joins TRBV5-6 to TRBJ1-2; 7 nucleotides line up with TRBD1. This CDR3 contains 15 residues. Germline CDR1 and CDR2: SGHDT and YYEEEE. V was clipped by 3 bases and J by 4 bases; unmatched bases: 9. CDR3 protein: CASSYLRQGGYGYTF. In nucleotides, the CDR3 is TGTGCCAGCAGCTACCTCCGACAGGGAGGCTATGGCTACACCTTC.

The CDR3: CASSQGDQPQHF. CDR3 sequence (DNA): TGTGCCAGCAGCCAGGGTGACCAGCCCCAGCATTTT. The chain employs TRBV6-5 and TRBJ1-5, with a weak D call TRBD1 (5 bases). V gave up 6 bases and J gave up 7 bases, with 10 bases separating them. The CDR3 runs 12 residues. CDR1 is MNHEY, CDR2 SVGAGI, per germline.

V is TRBV7-6 and J is TRBJ2-1; 8 nucleotides line up with TRBD1. V trimming: 7 bases; J trimming: 6 bases; junction bases outside the gene matches: 14. The CDR3 covers 16 residues. The germline V gene has CDR1 SGHVS and CDR2 FNYEAQ. The CDR3 protein is CASTLRVRGHGNEQFF. CDR3 in DNA: TGTGCCAGCACCCTTAGAGTCAGGGGGCATGGCAATGAGCAGTTCTTC.

Note on this clone: The junction shows a germline mismatch at one end, possibly a read error. The chain combines TRBV5-4 with TRBJ1-4, with a tentative D call TRBD1 (6 bases). Germline V gene sequence: CDR1 SGHNT, CDR2 YYREEE (reference sequence). CDR3 length: 15 residues. The CDR3 bases are TGCGCCCGCAGCTTGGGGGGGGGCGTGGATGAAAAACTGTTTTTT. This translates into CARSLGGGVDEKLFF.

This chain connects TRBV28 to TRBJ1-5, with 9 bases lining up with TRBD1. From germline, CDR1 is MDHEN and CDR2 SYDVKM. Losses at the gene ends were 6 bases for V and 0 bases for J; bases not matched to a gene: 12. This CDR3 is 18 amino acids long. This CDR3 reads CASSDGQGNPYSNQPQHF. DNA of the CDR3: TGTGCCAGCAGCGACGGACAGGGGAACCCCTATAGCAATCAGCCCCAGCATTTT.

This chain uses TRBV18 with TRBJ1-1, with 12 bases matching TRBD1. CDR1 is KGHSH, CDR2 LQKENI, per germline. The CDR3 totals 18 residues. After removal of 6 bases from V and 7 bases from J, the junction contained 18 bases not matched to a gene. CDR3: CASSRTGATGQGAVEAFF. The DNA for the CDR3 is TGTGCCAGCTCCCGTACAGGAGCAACGGGACAGGGGGCTGTTGAAGCTTTCTTT.

CDR3 coding DNA: TGCGCCAGCAGTTCCGGGACAGGGGAAGATACGCAGTATTTT. Its translation: CASSSGTGEDTQYF. The chain is built from TRBV5-1 and TRBJ2-3, with TRBD1 matching over 10 bases. The V gene end was trimmed by 5 bases and the J gene end by 5 bases; junction bases not matched to a gene: 5. The CDR3 sequence is 14 residues long. Germline CDR1 is SGHRS and CDR2 is YFSETQ.

The chain joins TRBV21-1 to TRBJ1-2; TRBD1 is the table's D call and was not checked against the DNA. TRBV21-1 is flagged as a pseudogene. This CDR3 is built from 15 residues. The CDR3 DNA is TGTGCCAGCAGCAAAGTAGTTAGGGGGCAGTTGGGCTACACCTTC. Protein sequence: CASSKVVRGQLGYTF.

This sequence joins TRBV9 and TRBJ1-2, with D unresolved. CDR3 size: 10 residues. V gave up 3 bases and J gave up 10 bases, with 7 bases separating them. CDR1 is SGDLS, CDR2 YYNGEE, per germline. CDR3 DNA: TGTGCCAGCAGCGCCGTAGTCTACACCTTC. It translates to CASSAVVYTF.

This chain joins TRBV6-5 and TRBJ2-5, with 12 nucleotides matching TRBD2. The CDR3 covers 14 residues. CDR1 is MNHEY, CDR2 SVGAGI, per germline. V lost 6 bases to trimming and J lost 4 bases; unmatched junction nucleotides: 3. The CDR3 is CASRSSGGAETQYF. In nucleotides, the CDR3 is TGTGCCAGCAGATCTAGCGGGGGGGCAGAGACCCAGTACTTC.

This clone appeared a few times. The chain uses TRBV29-1 and TRBJ1-2, with D maybe TRBD1 (6 bases). Germline V gives CDR1 SQVTM, CDR2 ANQGSEA. This CDR3 is 11 amino acids long. V lost 5 bases and J 11 bases, leaving 15 bases between the germline ends. CDR3 bases: TGCAGCGTTCTACAGGGAGAGAAGTACACCTTC. Translated, it gives CSVLQGEKYTF.

This clone was seen a few times. This chain joins TRBV19 and TRBJ1-2; weak D call: TRBD1 (5 bases). V dropped 3 bases and J dropped 1 base, with 15 bases sitting between them. The CDR3 totals 16 residues. Per the germline V gene, CDR1 is LNHDA and CDR2 is SQIVND (reference sequence). The CDR3 protein is CASSILQGQRNYGYTF. The CDR3 coding sequence is TGTGCCAGTAGTATCCTTCAGGGCCAACGTAACTATGGCTACACCTTC.

For the CDR3, the DNA is TGTGCCAGCAGCTTAAGCCGGGACACCTTC. This gives the protein CASSLSRDTF. The chain employs TRBV7-9 and TRBJ1-2, with no clear D. The CDR3 is made up of 10 amino acids. V was cut by 2 bases and J by 12 bases, with 7 bases left in between. The V gene's germline CDR1 is SEHNR and CDR2 FQNEAQ (reference sequence).

The chain combines TRBV7-9 with TRBJ2-6, with 9 bases identical to TRBD1. Germline V gives CDR1 SEHNR, CDR2 FQNEAQ (reference sequence). The CDR3 is 18 residues long. V lost 5 bases, J lost 2 bases, and 10 bases stayed unmatched. As DNA, the CDR3 is TGTGCCAGCAGCGCCCGACAGGGGGGAGTGACTGGGGCCAACGTCCTGACTTTC. It translates to CASSARQGGVTGANVLTF.

This sequence joins TRBV9 and TRBJ2-2; 7 positions agree with TRBD1. In germline, CDR1 is SGDLS, CDR2 YYNGEE. The V gene end was trimmed by 4 bases and the J gene end by 2 bases; junction bases not matched to a gene: 5. CDR3 length: 15 amino acids. The CDR3, as DNA: TGTGCCAGCAGCCCCCGGACAGGTAACACCGGGGAGCTGTTTTTT. It is translated as CASSPRTGNTGELFF.

V gene TRBV5-1 combines with J gene TRBJ2-2, with a weak D call TRBD1 (6 bases). The CDR3 has 15 residues. Looked up from germline, CDR1 is SGHRS and CDR2 is YFSETQ. V lost 0 bases and J lost 1, with 7 bases in between. CDR3 amino acids: CASSLDRVNTGELFF. The DNA of the CDR3 is TGCGCCAGCAGCTTGGACAGGGTGAACACCGGGGAGCTGTTTTTT.

This clone showed up just once. The genes are TRBV7-2 and TRBJ2-1, with 14 bases that match TRBD2. V lost 5 bases and J lost 0; bases outside the gene matches: 6. CDR3 length equals 18 residues. Germline CDR1 reads SGHTA; CDR2 reads FQGNSA. As DNA, the CDR3 is TGTGCCAGCAGCCCAGGGGGGACTAGCGGGAGCTCCTACAATGAGCAGTTCTTC. This gives the protein CASSPGGTSGSSYNEQFF. Combining the CDR3 with reference TRBV7-2 and TRBJ2-1 gives the whole variable domain GAGVSQSPSNKVTEKGKDVELRCDPISGHTALYWYRQSLGQGLEFLIYFQGNSAPDKSGLPSDRFSAERTGGSVSTLTIQRTQQEDSAVYLCASSPGGTSGSSYNEQFFGPGTRLTVL.